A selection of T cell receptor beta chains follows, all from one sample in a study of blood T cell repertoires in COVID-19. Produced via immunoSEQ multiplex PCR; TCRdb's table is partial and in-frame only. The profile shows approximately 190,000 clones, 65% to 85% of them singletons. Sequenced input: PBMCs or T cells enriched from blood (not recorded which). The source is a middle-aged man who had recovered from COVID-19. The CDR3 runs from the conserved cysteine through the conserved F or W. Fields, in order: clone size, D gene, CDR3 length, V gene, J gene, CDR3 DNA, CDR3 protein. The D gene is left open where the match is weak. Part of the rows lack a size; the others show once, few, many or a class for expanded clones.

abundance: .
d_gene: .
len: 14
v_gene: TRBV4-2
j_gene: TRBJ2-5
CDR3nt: TGTGCCAGCAGCCAAGAGGGCCGACCGGAGACCCAGTACTTC
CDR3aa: CASSQEGRPETQYF

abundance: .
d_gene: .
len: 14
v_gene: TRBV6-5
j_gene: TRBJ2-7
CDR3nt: TGTGCCAGCAACCCGTGGCAGGGAACCTACGAGCAGTACTTC
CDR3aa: CASNPWQGTYEQYF

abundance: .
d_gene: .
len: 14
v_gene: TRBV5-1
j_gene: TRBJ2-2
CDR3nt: TGCGCCAGCAGCTTGACAGGAAACACCGGGGAGCTGTTTTTT
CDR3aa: CASSLTGNTGELFF

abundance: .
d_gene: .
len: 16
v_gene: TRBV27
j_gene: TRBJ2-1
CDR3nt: TGTGCCACCAAGCCTTCTCGCGGAAGAATTTCCAATGAGCAGTTCTTC
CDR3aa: CATKPSRGRISNEQFF

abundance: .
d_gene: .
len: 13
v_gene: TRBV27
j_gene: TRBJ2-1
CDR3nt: TGTGCCAGCAGTTTAAGCTTATACAATGAGCAGTTCTTC
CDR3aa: CASSLSLYNEQFF

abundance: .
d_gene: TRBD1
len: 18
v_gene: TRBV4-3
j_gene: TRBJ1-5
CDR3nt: TGCGCCAGCAGCCAACGGGACAGAATGGGATTTGGCAATCAGCCCCAGCATTTT
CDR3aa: CASSQRDRMGFGNQPQHF

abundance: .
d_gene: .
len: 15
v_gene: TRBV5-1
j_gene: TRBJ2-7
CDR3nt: TGCGCCAGCAGCATCAGTCTTGTCACGGGGGACGAGCAGTACTTC
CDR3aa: CASSISLVTGDEQYF

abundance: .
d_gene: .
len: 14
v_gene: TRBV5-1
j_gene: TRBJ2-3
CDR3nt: TGCGCCAGCAGCTTGGTGGAGGGCACAGATACGCAGTATTTT
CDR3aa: CASSLVEGTDTQYF

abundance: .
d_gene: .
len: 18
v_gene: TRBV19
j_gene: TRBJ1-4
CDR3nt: TGTGCCAGTAGTGGTCCAACAGGTGCCCAAACCTTTAATGAAAAACTGTTTTTT
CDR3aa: CASSGPTGAQTFNEKLFF

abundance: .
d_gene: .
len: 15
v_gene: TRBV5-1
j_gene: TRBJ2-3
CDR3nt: TGCGCCAGCAGCACACGCGGGGGCGGGGCAGATACGCAGTATTTT
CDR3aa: CASSTRGGGADTQYF

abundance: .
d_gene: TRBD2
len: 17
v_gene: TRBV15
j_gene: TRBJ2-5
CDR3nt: TGTGCCACCAGCAGAGCTTCGGCGGGGGGAACACAAGAGACCCAGTACTTC
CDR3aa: CATSRASAGGTQETQYF

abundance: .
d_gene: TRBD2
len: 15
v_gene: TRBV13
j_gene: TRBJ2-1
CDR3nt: TGTGCCAGCAGCCCAGCTAGCGGGGGCTATAATGAGCAGTTCTTC
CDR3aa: CASSPASGGYNEQFF

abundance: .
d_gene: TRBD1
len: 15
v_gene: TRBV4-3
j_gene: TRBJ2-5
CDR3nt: TGCGCCAGCAGCCCCGGGACAGGGAAAGCAGAGACCCAGTACTTC
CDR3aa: CASSPGTGKAETQYF

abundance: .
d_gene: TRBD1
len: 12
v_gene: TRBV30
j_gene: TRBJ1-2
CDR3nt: TGTGCCTGGAGTAGACAGGGGTATGGCTACACCTTC
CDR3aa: CAWSRQGYGYTF

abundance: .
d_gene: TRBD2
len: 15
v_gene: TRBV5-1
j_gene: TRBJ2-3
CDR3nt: TGCGCCAGCAGCTCTGGGGACTATTTTCCAGATACGCAGTATTTT
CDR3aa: CASSSGDYFPDTQYF

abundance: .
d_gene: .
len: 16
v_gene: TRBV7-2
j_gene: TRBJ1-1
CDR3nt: TGTGCCAGCAGCTCGGGTGGGGGGGTAGGAAACACTGAAGCTTTCTTT
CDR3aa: CASSSGGGVGNTEAFF

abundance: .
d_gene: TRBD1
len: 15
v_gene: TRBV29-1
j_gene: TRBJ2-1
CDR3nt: TGCAGCGTTGGGGGAATATGGACAGGGCACAATGAGCAGTTCTTC
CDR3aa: CSVGGIWTGHNEQFF

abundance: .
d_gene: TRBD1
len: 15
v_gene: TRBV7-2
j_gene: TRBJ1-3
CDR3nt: TGTGCCAGCAGCTTAGCGACAGGGCCTGGAAACACCATATATTTT
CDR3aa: CASSLATGPGNTIYF

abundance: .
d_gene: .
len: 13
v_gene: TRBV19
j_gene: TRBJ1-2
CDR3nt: TGTGCCAGTAGGAGGAGGGGAGGGTATGGCTACACCTTC
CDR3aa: CASRRRGGYGYTF

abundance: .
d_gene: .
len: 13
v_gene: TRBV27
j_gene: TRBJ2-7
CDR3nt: TGTGCCAGCAGTTTTGACAGAGGCTACGAGCAGTACTTC
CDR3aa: CASSFDRGYEQYF

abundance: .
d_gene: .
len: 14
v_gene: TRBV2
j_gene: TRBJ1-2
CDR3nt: TGTGCCAGCAGTGAGTTGAACAGCTACTATGGCTACACCTTC
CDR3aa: CASSELNSYYGYTF

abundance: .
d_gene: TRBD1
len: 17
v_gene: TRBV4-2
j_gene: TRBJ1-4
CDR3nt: TGTGCCAGCAGCCACACACAGGGGTACGGAGCTAATGAAAAACTGTTTTTT
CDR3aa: CASSHTQGYGANEKLFF

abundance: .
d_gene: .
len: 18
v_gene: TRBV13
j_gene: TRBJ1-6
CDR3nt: TGTGCCAGCAGCTTAGGCCTCGGCGGGGCGTCCTATAATTCACCCCTCCACTTT
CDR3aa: CASSLGLGGASYNSPLHF

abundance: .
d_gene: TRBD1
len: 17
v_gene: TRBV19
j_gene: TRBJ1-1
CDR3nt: TGTGCCAGTAGTACGGAGGGGGACAGGGGAGTCGAAACTGAAGCTTTCTTT
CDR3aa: CASSTEGDRGVETEAFF

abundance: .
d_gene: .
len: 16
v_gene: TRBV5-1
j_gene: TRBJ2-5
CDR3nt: TGCGCCAGCAGCCCGGGAAGCGGATTTAACCAAGAGACCCAGTACTTC
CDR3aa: CASSPGSGFNQETQYF

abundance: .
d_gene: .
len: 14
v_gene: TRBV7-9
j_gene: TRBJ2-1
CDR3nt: TGTGCCAGCAGCTTATTTCGTCCGGACAATGAGCAGTTCTTC
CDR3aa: CASSLFRPDNEQFF

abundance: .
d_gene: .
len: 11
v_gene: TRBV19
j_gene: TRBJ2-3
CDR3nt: TGTGCCAGTAGTTACTTAGATACGCAGTATTTT
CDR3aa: CASSYLDTQYF

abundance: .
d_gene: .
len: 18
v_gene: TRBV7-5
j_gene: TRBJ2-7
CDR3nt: TGTGCCAGAAGCTCAAACCACCACCTAGGACAGGACTCCTACGAGCAGTACTTC
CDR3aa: CARSSNHHLGQDSYEQYF

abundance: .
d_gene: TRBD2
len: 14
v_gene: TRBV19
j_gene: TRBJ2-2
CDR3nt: TGTGCCAGTAGTCCGGGACTAGCAAACGGGGAGCTGTTTTTT
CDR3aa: CASSPGLANGELFF

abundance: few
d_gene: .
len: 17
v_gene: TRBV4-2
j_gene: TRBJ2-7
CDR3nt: TGTGCCAGCAGCCAAGATAGTGGAACAGGATACTCCTACGAGCAGTACTTC
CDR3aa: CASSQDSGTGYSYEQYF

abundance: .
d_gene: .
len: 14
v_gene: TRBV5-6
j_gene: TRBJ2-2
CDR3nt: TGTGCCAGCAGCCTTCTCAGGCGCACCGGGGAGCTGTTTTTT
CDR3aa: CASSLLRRTGELFF

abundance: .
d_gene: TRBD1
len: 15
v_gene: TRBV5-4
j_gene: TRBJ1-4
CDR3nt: TGTGCCAGCAGCCGGGGGACAGGTGTCAATGAAAAACTGTTTTTT
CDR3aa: CASSRGTGVNEKLFF

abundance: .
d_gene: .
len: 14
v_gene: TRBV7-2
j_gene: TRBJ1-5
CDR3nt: TGTGCCAGCAGCTCCCAGGGGACACGGCAGCCCCAGCATTTT
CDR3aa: CASSSQGTRQPQHF

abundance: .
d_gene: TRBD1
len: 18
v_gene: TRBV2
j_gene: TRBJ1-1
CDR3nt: TGTGCCAGCAGGGCGACAGGGGTCGAATCGTATCTCGTTACTGAAGCTTTCTTT
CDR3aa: CASRATGVESYLVTEAFF

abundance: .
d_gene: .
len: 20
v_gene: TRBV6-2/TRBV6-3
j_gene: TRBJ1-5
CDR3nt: TGTGCCAGCAGTTACCATACGATCCCACAGGGAGCCTATAGCAATCAGCCCCAGCATTTT
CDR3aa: CASSYHTIPQGAYSNQPQHF

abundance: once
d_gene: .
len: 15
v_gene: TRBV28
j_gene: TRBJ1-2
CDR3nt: TGTGCCAGCAGTTTAATCAACAGGGAGATATATGGCTACACCTTC
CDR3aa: CASSLINREIYGYTF

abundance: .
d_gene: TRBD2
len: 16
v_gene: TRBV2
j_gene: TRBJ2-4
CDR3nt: TGTGCCAGCAGAAAAACTAGCGGGTTAGCCAAAAACATTCAGTACTTC
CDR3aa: CASRKTSGLAKNIQYF

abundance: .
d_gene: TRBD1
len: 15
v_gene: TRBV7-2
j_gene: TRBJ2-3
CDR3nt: TGTGCCAGCAGCCCTAGACAGGGCTCGGCAGATACGCAGTATTTT
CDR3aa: CASSPRQGSADTQYF

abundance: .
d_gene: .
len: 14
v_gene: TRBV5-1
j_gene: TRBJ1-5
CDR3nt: TGCGCCAGCAGCTTGCAACAGATATATCCCCCCCAGCATTTT
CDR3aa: CASSLQQIYPPQHF

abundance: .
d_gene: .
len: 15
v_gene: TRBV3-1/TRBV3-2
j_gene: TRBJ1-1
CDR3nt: TGTGCCAGCAGCGTAACCCCGGGGAGAGAGACTGAAGCTTTCTTT
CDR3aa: CASSVTPGRETEAFF

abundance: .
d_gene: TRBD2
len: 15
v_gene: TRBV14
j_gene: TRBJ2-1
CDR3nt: TGTGCCAGCAGCCAATATAGGACTAGTGGCAATGAGCAGTTCTTC
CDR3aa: CASSQYRTSGNEQFF

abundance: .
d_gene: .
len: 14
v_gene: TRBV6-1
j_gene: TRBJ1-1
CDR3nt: TGTGCCAGCAGTGAAGCGGCAGGGAGGACTGAAGCTTTCTTT
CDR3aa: CASSEAAGRTEAFF

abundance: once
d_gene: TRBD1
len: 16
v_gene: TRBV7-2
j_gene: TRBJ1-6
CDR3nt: TGTGCCAGCAGCTTAGAAGGGGGCGTTTTTAATTCACCCCTCCACTTT
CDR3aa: CASSLEGGVFNSPLHF

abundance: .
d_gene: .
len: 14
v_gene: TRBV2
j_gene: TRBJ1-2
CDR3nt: TGTGCCAGCAGTGCTTTCAGTACCAACTATGGCTACACCTTC
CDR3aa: CASSAFSTNYGYTF

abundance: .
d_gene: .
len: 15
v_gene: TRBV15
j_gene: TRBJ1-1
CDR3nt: TGTGCCACCAGCAGAGGACAGCCTTTGAACACTGAAGCTTTCTTT
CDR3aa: CATSRGQPLNTEAFF

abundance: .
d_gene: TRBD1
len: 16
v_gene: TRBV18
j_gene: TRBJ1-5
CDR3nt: TGTGCCAGCTCGGACTACAGGGGTGATAGCAATCAGCCCCAGCATTTT
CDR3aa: CASSDYRGDSNQPQHF

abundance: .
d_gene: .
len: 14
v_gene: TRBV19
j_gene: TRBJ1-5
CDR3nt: TGTGCCAGTAGTATGTCGCAGGGTGGACAGCCCCAGCATTTT
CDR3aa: CASSMSQGGQPQHF

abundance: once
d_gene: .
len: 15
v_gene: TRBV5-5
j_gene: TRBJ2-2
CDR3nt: TGTGCCAGCACCCGACAGAGAATGAACACCGGGGAGCTGTTTTTT
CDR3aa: CASTRQRMNTGELFF

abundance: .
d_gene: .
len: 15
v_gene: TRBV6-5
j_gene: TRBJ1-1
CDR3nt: TGTGCCAGCAGTTACCTGTCAGGGTCGAACACTGAAGCTTTCTTT
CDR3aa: CASSYLSGSNTEAFF